The rows below give T cell receptor beta chains drawn from one sample of a study of blood T cell repertoires in COVID-19. Data came from immunoSEQ multiplex PCR; TCRdb stores just in-frame clones and leaves some out. The profile shows approximately 99,000 clones, about 89% of them singletons. Sequencing was carried out using peripheral blood. The receptors were sampled from a human donor in a cohort sampled during active COVID-19. Both conserved end residues are part of each CDR3. The D gene is left open where the match is weak. Expanded clones get a size class; other rows say once, few or many, or leave the size out.

J,V,D,size,DNA,CDR3
TRBJ2-1,TRBV12-5,-,-,TGTGCTAGTGGTGAGCTAGTTTATGAGCAGTTCTTC,CASGELVYEQFF
TRBJ2-3,TRBV5-1,-,-,TGCGCCAGCAGCTCAGGCACAGATACGCAGTATTTT,CASSSGTDTQYF
TRBJ2-3,TRBV21-1,-,-,TGTGCCAGCGGGGACCCGGAGCTAGCGGATCCGAGTGGGGACACAGATACGCAGTATTTT,CASGDPELADPSGDTDTQYF
TRBJ2-2,TRBV5-1,TRBD2,-,TGCGCCAGCAGCTCGGGACTAGCGGGACCGAACTCGAACACCGGGGAGCTGTTTTTT,CASSSGLAGPNSNTGELFF
TRBJ1-1,TRBV7-2,TRBD1,-,TGTGCCAGCAGCTTAGTCCAGGGGGAAACTGAAGCTTTCTTT,CASSLVQGETEAFF
TRBJ1-2,TRBV4-1,TRBD1,-,TGCGCCAGCAGCCAAGAACAGGGGTCCAACTATGGCTACACCTTC,CASSQEQGSNYGYTF
TRBJ2-7,TRBV29-1,-,-,TGCAGCGTTGACAGCGACTCCTACGAGCAGTACTTC,CSVDSDSYEQYF
TRBJ2-1,TRBV7-6,TRBD1,-,TGTGCCAGCAGCGAAAGTACAGGGGACAATGAGCAGTTCTTC,CASSESTGDNEQFF
TRBJ2-5,TRBV11-1,TRBD1,-,TGTGCCAGCAGCTTAGAAGAGGGGGCTATCCAGTACTTC,CASSLEEGAIQYF
TRBJ2-7,TRBV11-2,-,-,TGTGCCAGCAGCTTAGATCGGGCCAGCGGGTTGAGGACGGGTCAGAGCTTC,CASSLDRASGLRTGQSF
TRBJ2-2,TRBV5-3,TRBD1,-,TGTGCCAGAAGCAAACCCCGGGACAGCGACACCGGGGAGCTGTTTTTT,CARSKPRDSDTGELFF
TRBJ1-4,TRBV3-1/TRBV3-2,-,-,TGTGCCAGCAGACTTAGGGGGACAACTAATGAAAAACTGTTTTTT,CASRLRGTTNEKLFF
TRBJ1-1,TRBV19,TRBD1,-,TGTGCCAGTAGTACTACAGGGGGCACAGAAGCTTTCTTT,CASSTTGGTEAFF
TRBJ2-7,TRBV2,TRBD1,-,TGTGCCAGTACTACCGGGACAGCGAACTACGAGCAGTACTTC,CASTTGTANYEQYF
TRBJ2-1,TRBV3-1/TRBV3-2,TRBD2,-,TGTGCCAGCAGCCAAGATCTTGGGACTAGCGCCTACAATGAGCAGTTCTTC,CASSQDLGTSAYNEQFF
TRBJ1-4,TRBV19,-,-,TGTGCCAGTAGTATCTCGTCCACCCCCGGGGAAAAACTGTTTTTT,CASSISSTPGEKLFF
TRBJ2-1,TRBV6-4,-,once,TGTGCCAGCAGTGACTCGGGGGACTTTTACAATGAGCAGTTCTTC,CASSDSGDFYNEQFF
TRBJ2-7,TRBV5-1,TRBD2,-,TGCGCCAGCAGCTCGGGACTAGCGGGATCCTACGAGCAGTACTTC,CASSSGLAGSYEQYF
TRBJ2-7,TRBV25-1,TRBD1,-,TGTGCCAGCAGTGCCGTGGACAGGCTGACCTACGAGCAGTACTTC,CASSAVDRLTYEQYF
TRBJ1-1,TRBV7-8,TRBD1,few,TGTGCCAGCAGCTTATGGGACAGGCCGAACACTGAAGCTTTCTTT,CASSLWDRPNTEAFF
TRBJ2-1,TRBV29-1,TRBD2,-,TGCAGCGTCCATCTAGCGGGAGCTGGCAATGAGCAGTTCTTC,CSVHLAGAGNEQFF
TRBJ2-3,TRBV4-3,-,-,TGCGCCAGCAGCCAAGATCCCAGGAATACGCAGTATTTT,CASSQDPRNTQYF
TRBJ2-7,TRBV6-5,-,-,TGTGCCAGCAGTAGGGCGGGAAGTAGGGGCATCGAGCAGTACTTC,CASSRAGSRGIEQYF
TRBJ2-3,TRBV11-2,-,few,TGTGCCAGCAGCTTAGAAGGGGCTACGGAGCAGGCGCAGTATTTT,CASSLEGATEQAQYF
TRBJ2-2,TRBV4-3,TRBD2,-,TGCGCCAGCAGCCAGCGGGAGTACCCGGATACCGGGGAGCTGTTTTTT,CASSQREYPDTGELFF
TRBJ2-7,TRBV5-1,TRBD2,-,TGCGCCAGCAGCTCCCATTTCGGAGCGGGAGGCCCCTACGAGCAGTACTTC,CASSSHFGAGGPYEQYF
TRBJ2-5,TRBV5-4,-,-,TGTGCCAGCAGCTTGGGGCACGGAGGGGAGACCCAGTACTTC,CASSLGHGGETQYF
TRBJ2-3,TRBV2,-,-,TGTGCCAGCAGAAAAGATCGACAGACGACAGATACGCAGTATTTT,CASRKDRQTTDTQYF
TRBJ1-2,TRBV18,-,-,TGTGCCAGCTCACCAGTGTTCAGGGGTATTTATGGCTACACCTTC,CASSPVFRGIYGYTF
TRBJ2-3,TRBV19,-,-,TGTGCCAGTAGGGGGGGACGCGCAGATACGCAGTATTTT,CASRGGRADTQYF
TRBJ2-7,TRBV19,TRBD2,once,TGTGCCAGTAGTTCTAGCGGGAGTACCTACGAGCAGTACTTC,CASSSSGSTYEQYF
TRBJ2-3,TRBV6-2/TRBV6-3,-,-,TGTGCCAGCAGTTACCAGGGGGGATTCAGAGATACGCAGTATTTT,CASSYQGGFRDTQYF
TRBJ2-7,TRBV9,TRBD1,-,TGTGCCAGCAGCGTAGGAGGGGGAAGACAGGGGCACGAGCAGTACTTC,CASSVGGGRQGHEQYF
TRBJ1-2,TRBV7-2,-,-,TGTGCCAGCAGCTTAGACAGGGACCTCGGCTACACCTTC,CASSLDRDLGYTF
TRBJ2-7,TRBV7-8,TRBD2,-,TGTGCCAGCAGCTTAGGGGGACTAGCGGCCTACGAGCAGTACTTC,CASSLGGLAAYEQYF
TRBJ1-3,TRBV7-9,-,-,-,CASSFGGGSDF
TRBJ1-4,TRBV14,-,-,TGTGCCAGCAGCCATACAACAGGGACAAAAGAAAAACTGTTTTTT,CASSHTTGTKEKLFF
TRBJ2-3,TRBV18,-,-,TGTGCCAGCTCACCGGACAGCCGCACAGATACGCAGTATTTT,CASSPDSRTDTQYF
TRBJ2-5,TRBV5-6,TRBD1,-,TGTGCCAGCAGCTCAACCGGACAGGGGAAAGAGACCCAGTACTTC,CASSSTGQGKETQYF
TRBJ1-1,TRBV15,-,-,TGTGCCACCAGCAGACAGATGCCGAACACTGAAGCTTTCTTT,CATSRQMPNTEAFF
TRBJ1-3,TRBV5-1,-,-,TGCGCCAGCAGCTTGGTGGCAGGCTCTGGAAACACCATATATTTT,CASSLVAGSGNTIYF
TRBJ1-2,TRBV3-1/TRBV3-2,TRBD1,-,TGTGCCAGCAGCGGAAGCCTACCACAGGGGGCAGACTATGGCTACACCTTC,CASSGSLPQGADYGYTF
TRBJ2-2,TRBV5-1,TRBD2,few,TGCGCCAGCCGTCTTGGGGGGGACACCGGGGAGCTGTTTTTT,CASRLGGDTGELFF
TRBJ2-1,TRBV6-6,-,-,TGTGCCAGCAGTTACGGACTAAACAATGAGCAGTTCTTC,CASSYGLNNEQFF
TRBJ2-1,TRBV19,TRBD2,-,TGTGCCAGTAGTTCCCCGGGACTAGCGGGACACCTCTACAATGAGCAGTTCTTC,CASSSPGLAGHLYNEQFF
TRBJ2-2,TRBV7-9,TRBD1,-,TGTGCCAGCAGCATCCGGACAGGCGGAACCGGGGAGCTGTTTTTT,CASSIRTGGTGELFF
TRBJ2-2,TRBV9,-,-,TGTGCCAGCAGCGTAGAGGTTAGCGGGAACACCGGGGAGCTGTTTTTT,CASSVEVSGNTGELFF
TRBJ2-2,TRBV13,TRBD1,few,TGTGCCAGCAGCTTGGAAGGGGGCCCCGGGGAGCTGTTTTTT,CASSLEGGPGELFF